One sample yielded the 5 T cell receptor beta chains listed below, sequenced in a study of technical replicates of blood from several donors (dated by TCRdb to between 2016 and 2019). Library creation used the immunoSEQ multiplex PCR assay. Drawn from immuneACCESS, this table holds only the in-frame rearrangements with V and J called that TCRdb kept. Clones are partly lost; checked studies trace under half to an unresolved V gene and leave the rest unexplained. The sample records more than 65,000 clones, around 94% of which are singletons. 0.41% of the sample lies in the top ten. Material: T cells isolated from PBMCs. The origin of the receptors is a human donor in good health.

The gene calls are TRBV19 and TRBJ1-1; 7 nucleotides match TRBD1. V trimming: 5 bases; J trimming: 3 bases; junction bases outside the gene matches: 9. This CDR3 comprises 15 residues. The germline V gene encodes CDR1 LNHDA and CDR2 SQIVND (reference sequence). The DNA of the CDR3 is TGTGCCAGTAGTGTTCACAGGGGTGAGGACACTGAAGCTTTCTTT. This encodes CASSVHRGEDTEAFF.

CDR3 amino acids: CASSMVGRAPGELFF. In DNA, the CDR3 is TGTGCCAGTAGTATGGTCGGGAGGGCCCCCGGGGAGCTGTTTTTT. The V call is TRBV19, the J call TRBJ2-2, with 8 bases identical to TRBD2. Germline CDR1 is LNHDA and CDR2 is SQIVND (reference sequence). The CDR3 covers 15 residues. V was pared by 3 bases and J by 6 bases, with 6 bases of the junction left unmatched.

V gene TRBV28 combines with J gene TRBJ1-1, with D possibly TRBD1 on 6 matching bases. Germline lookup yields CDR1 MDHEN and CDR2 SYDVKM. CDR3 length: 14 amino acids. Deletions cut 7 bases from V and 1 base from J, with 13 bases between. CDR3 in amino acids: CASTLGAANTEAFF. In DNA form, the CDR3 reads TGTGCCAGCACTCTGGGGGCAGCGAACACTGAAGCTTTCTTT.

V gene TRBV6-5 combines with J gene TRBJ2-7; TRBD1 matches 7 bases. Germline values: CDR1 MNHEY, CDR2 SVGAGI. Trimming took 2 bases from V and 4 from J; bases not matched to a gene: 5. The CDR3 runs 14 residues. The CDR3 coding sequence is TGTGCCAGCAGTTACACACAGGGGAGTTACGAGCAGTACTTC. As protein: CASSYTQGSYEQYF.

The chain joins TRBV6-6 to TRBJ2-2; no clear D gene. The germline V and J ends were trimmed by 6 bases and 6 bases, with 11 bases remaining between them. CDR3 length: 13 residues. The V gene's germline CDR1 is MNHNY and CDR2 SVGAGI (reference sequence). The CDR3 DNA sequence: TGTGCCAGCAGCCTAAATTTTGCCGGGGAGCTGTTTTTT. Amino acids: CASSLNFAGELFF.